The clone carrying this TCR beta chain was found once. The antigen is undetermined. This entry is derived from a study of identifying expanded T cells in peripheral blood. During the collection period, no donor immune events like infections were recorded. Germline loops: CDR1 SGHTS, CDR2 YDEGEE. The CDR3 totals 14 residues. V was cut by 6 bases and J by 10 bases, with 20 bases left in between. General study results and limits: Clone count variance between roughly 2-week samples rose with total template count. Over approximately two and four weeks, about 15 and 18 clones changed, versus approximately 1.2 between replicates.

Method: immunoSEQ multiplex PCR; TCRdb's copy keeps in-frame clones and lacks some. Of fewer than 60,000 clones listed, approximately 79% are singletons. The sample taken for sequencing was blood. The J gene is TRBJ2-1, the V gene TRBV5-8, with D unclear. The sequence derives from a person aged 18-70 years in good health. In DNA form, the CDR3 reads TGTGCCAGCACCCGGAAGGTCCTAGTTACCGAGCAGTTCTTC. This translates into CASTRKVLVTEQFF.